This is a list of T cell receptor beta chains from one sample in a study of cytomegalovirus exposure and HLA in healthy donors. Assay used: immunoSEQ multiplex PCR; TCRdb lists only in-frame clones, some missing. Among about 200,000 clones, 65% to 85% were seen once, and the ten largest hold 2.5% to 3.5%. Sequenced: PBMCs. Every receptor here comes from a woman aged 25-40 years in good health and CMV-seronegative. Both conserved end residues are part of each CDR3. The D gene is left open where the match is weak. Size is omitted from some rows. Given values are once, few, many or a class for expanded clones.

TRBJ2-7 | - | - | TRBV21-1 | CASSGNRGNEQYF | TGTGCCAGCAGCGGTAACAGGGGAAACGAGCAGTACTTC
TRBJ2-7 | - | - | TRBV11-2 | CASSPRGINEQYF | TGTGCCAGCAGCCCCCGGGGGATCAACGAGCAGTACTTC
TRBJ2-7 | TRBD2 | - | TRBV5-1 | CASSGGTSGSKYEQYF | TGCGCCAGCAGCGGCGGGACTAGCGGGAGTAAATACGAGCAGTACTTC
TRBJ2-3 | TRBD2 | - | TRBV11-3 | CASSPTAGTTDTQYF | TGTGCCAGCAGCCCCACAGCGGGGACCACAGATACGCAGTATTTT
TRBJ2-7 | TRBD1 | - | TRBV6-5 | CASSQPGQSYEQYF | TGTGCCAGCAGCCAACCGGGACAGTCCTACGAGCAGTACTTC
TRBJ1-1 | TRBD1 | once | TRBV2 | CASSDRVVNTEAFF | TGTGCCAGCAGCGACAGGGTTGTGAACACTGAAGCTTTCTTT
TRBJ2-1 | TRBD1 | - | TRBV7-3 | CASSPRGTGGYNEQFF | TGTGCCAGCAGCCCCCGAGGGACAGGGGGCTACAATGAGCAGTTCTTC
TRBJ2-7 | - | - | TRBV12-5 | CASGLSQGEQYF | TGTGCTAGTGGTTTGAGCCAGGGCGAGCAGTACTTC
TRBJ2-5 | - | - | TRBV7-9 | CASSGPTEQYF | TGTGCCAGCAGCGGCCCTACAGAGCAGTACTTC
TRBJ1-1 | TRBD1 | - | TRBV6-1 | CASAYSQGTTEAFF | TGTGCCAGCGCCTATTCACAGGGGACGACTGAAGCTTTCTTT
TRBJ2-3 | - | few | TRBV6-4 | CASSDSATDTQYF | TGTGCCAGCAGTGACTCAGCCACAGATACGCAGTATTTT
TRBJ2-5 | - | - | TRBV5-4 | CASSQTNEQETQYF | TGTGCCAGCAGCCAAACTAATGAACAAGAGACCCAGTACTTC
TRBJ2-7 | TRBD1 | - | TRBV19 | CASSLGDSTYEQYF | TGTGCCAGTTCTTTAGGGGACAGCACCTACGAGCAGTACTTC
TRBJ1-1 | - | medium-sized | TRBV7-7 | CASSLVLWSRAFF | TGTGCCAGCAGCTTAGTGCTCTGGAGTCGAGCTTTCTTT
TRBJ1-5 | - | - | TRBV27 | CASSPHPLRQENQPQHF | TGTGCCAGCAGTCCCCACCCCCTTCGACAGGAGAATCAGCCCCAGCATTTT
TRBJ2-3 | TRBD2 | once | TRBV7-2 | CASSWTSGRWTDTQYF | TGTGCCAGCAGCTGGACTAGCGGGAGGTGGACAGATACGCAGTATTTT
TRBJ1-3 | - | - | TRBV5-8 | CASSLGAGSGNTIYF | TGTGCCAGCAGCTTGGGTGCCGGCTCTGGAAACACCATATATTTT
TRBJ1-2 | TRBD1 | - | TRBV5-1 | CASSLDLTGGVYGYPF | TGCGCCAGCAGCTTGGACTTGACAGGGGGTGTATATGGCTACCCCTTC
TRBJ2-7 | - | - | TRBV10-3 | CAISEQGYEQYF | TGTGCCATCAGTGAACAGGGTTACGAGCAGTACTTC
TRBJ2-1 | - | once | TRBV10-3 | CAISESAPYNEQFF | TGTGCCATCAGTGAGTCGGCACCCTACAATGAGCAGTTCTTC
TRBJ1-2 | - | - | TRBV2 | CASSPDLRIYGYTF | TGTGCCAGCAGTCCGGACTTGAGGATCTATGGCTACACCTTC
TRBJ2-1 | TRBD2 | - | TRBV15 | CATRTSGRNEQFF | TGTGCCACCCGGACTAGCGGGAGGAATGAGCAGTTCTTC
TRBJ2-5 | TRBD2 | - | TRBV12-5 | CASGLLTTLGSGEEFQETQYF | TGTGCTAGTGGTTTGCTTACCACCTTAGGTAGCGGGGAGGAGTTTCAAGAGACCCAGTACTTC
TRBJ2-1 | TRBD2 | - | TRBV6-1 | CASSESASGATYNEQFF | TGTGCCAGCAGTGAATCGGCTAGCGGGGCCACCTACAATGAGCAGTTCTTC
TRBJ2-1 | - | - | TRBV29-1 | CSAASWGGPRDEQFF | TGCAGCGCGGCATCATGGGGGGGCCCCCGGGATGAGCAGTTCTTC
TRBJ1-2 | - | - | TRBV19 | CASSIMGGEANYGYTF | TGTGCCAGTAGTATAATGGGAGGCGAAGCTAACTATGGCTACACCTTC
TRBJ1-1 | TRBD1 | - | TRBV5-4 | CASSLVGQGALTEAFF | TGTGCCAGCAGCTTGGTGGGACAGGGGGCTCTTACTGAAGCTTTCTTT
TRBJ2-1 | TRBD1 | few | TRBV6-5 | CASSNYRTGDNEQFF | TGTGCCAGCAGCAATTATAGGACAGGGGACAATGAGCAGTTCTTC
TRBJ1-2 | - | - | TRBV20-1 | CRADSSYGYPF | TGCAGGGCAGACAGTTCCTATGGCTACCCCTTC
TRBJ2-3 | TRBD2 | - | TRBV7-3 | CASSLAGGQGDTQYF | TGTGCCAGCAGCCTAGCGGGGGGGCAAGGAGATACGCAGTATTTT
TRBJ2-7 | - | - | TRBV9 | CASSVVPGGYEQYF | TGTGCCAGCAGCGTAGTCCCCGGGGGCTACGAGCAGTACTTC
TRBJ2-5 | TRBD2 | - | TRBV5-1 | CASSKRTGTSGRDRRETQYF | TGCGCCAGCAGTAAAAGGACCGGGACTAGCGGGAGGGACAGACGGGAGACCCAGTACTTC
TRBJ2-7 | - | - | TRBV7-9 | CASSLSRGPRFYEQYF | TGTGCCAGCAGCTTATCTAGGGGTCCCCGCTTCTACGAGCAGTACTTC
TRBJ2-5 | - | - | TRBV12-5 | CASGLSSGETQYF | TGTGCTAGTGGTTTGTCGAGTGGAGAGACCCAGTACTTC
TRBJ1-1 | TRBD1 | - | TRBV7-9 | CASSLDRGQGITEAFF | TGTGCCAGCAGCTTAGATAGGGGGCAGGGGATCACTGAAGCTTTCTTT
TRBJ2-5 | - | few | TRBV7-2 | CASSLSPPPGGTQYF | TGTGCCAGCAGCTTAAGTCCCCCGCCGGGTGGGACCCAGTACTTC
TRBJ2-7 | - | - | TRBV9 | CASSVGGRAYEQYF | TGTGCCAGCAGCGTCGGAGGTAGGGCGTACGAGCAGTACTTC
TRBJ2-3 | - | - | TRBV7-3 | CASSSVPLDTQYF | TGTGCCAGCAGCTCGGTACCGTTGGATACGCAGTATTTT
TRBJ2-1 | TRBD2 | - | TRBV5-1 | CASLEGTRGFSYNEQFF | TGCGCCAGTTTAGAGGGGACTAGAGGGTTCTCCTACAATGAGCAGTTCTTC
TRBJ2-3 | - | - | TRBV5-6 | CASSLWTNRFNTDTQYF | TGTGCCAGCAGCTTGTGGACAAACAGATTTAACACAGATACGCAGTATTTT
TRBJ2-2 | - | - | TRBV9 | CASSEGGGLIPGELFF | TGTGCCAGCAGTGAAGGGGGGGGTTTAATCCCCGGGGAGCTGTTTTTT
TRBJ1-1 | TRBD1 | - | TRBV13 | CASSSYNRGTEAFF | TGTGCCAGCAGCTCATACAACAGGGGGACTGAAGCTTTCTTT
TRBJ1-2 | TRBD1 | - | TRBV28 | CASRGTDSPYGYTF | TGTGCCAGCCGGGGGACAGACAGCCCCTATGGCTACACCTTC
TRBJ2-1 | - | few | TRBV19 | CASIGRGAKDEQFF | TGTGCCAGTATTGGTCGGGGGGCAAAGGATGAGCAGTTCTTC
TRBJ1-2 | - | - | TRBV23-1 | CASSQSGADNYGYTF | TGCGCCAGCAGTCAGAGTGGGGCAGATAACTATGGCTACACCTTC
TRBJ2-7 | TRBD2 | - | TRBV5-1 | CASTPWGGSSYEQYF | TGCGCCAGCACCCCTTGGGGGGGGAGCTCCTACGAGCAGTACTTC
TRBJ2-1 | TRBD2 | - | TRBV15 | CATSRLAEYNEQFF | TGTGCCACCAGCCGACTAGCGGAGTACAATGAGCAGTTCTTC
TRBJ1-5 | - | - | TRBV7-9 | CASSPAGVNQPQHF | TGTGCCAGCAGCCCCGCCGGGGTTAATCAGCCCCAGCATTTT
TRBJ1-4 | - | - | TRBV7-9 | CASSLGHGPDLGNEKLFF | TGTGCCAGCAGCCTCGGACACGGACCCGACCTGGGTAATGAAAAACTGTTTTTT
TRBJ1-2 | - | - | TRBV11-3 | CASSGSAGYGYTF | TGTGCCAGCAGCGGTTCGGCGGGCTATGGCTACACCTTC
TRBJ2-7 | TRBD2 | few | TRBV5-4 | CASSLGGRRYEQYF | TGTGCCAGCAGCTTGGGCGGGAGGCGTTACGAGCAGTACTTC
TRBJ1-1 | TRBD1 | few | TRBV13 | CASSLDRGRTEAFF | TGTGCCAGCAGCTTAGACAGGGGTAGAACTGAAGCTTTCTTT
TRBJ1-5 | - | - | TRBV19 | CASSPRVNRANQPQHF | TGTGCCAGTAGTCCCCGGGTGAACAGGGCTAATCAGCCCCAGCATTTT
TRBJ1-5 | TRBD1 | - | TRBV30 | CAWGNRGSGNQPQHF | TGTGCCTGGGGAAACAGGGGGTCTGGCAATCAGCCCCAGCATTTT
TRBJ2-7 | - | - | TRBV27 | CASSFVGDSYEQYF | TGTGCCAGCAGTTTTGTCGGTGACTCCTACGAGCAGTACTTC
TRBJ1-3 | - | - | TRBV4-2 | CASSQEPSSLSSGNTIYF | TGTGCCAGCAGCCAAGAACCCTCGAGCCTGAGCTCTGGAAACACCATATATTTT
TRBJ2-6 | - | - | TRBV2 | CASIRVAGANVLTF | TGTGCCAGCATTCGGGTCGCTGGGGCCAACGTCCTGACTTTC
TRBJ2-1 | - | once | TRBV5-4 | CASNAERHNEQFF | TGTGCCAGCAACGCGGAGCGACACAATGAGCAGTTCTTC
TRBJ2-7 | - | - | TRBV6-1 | CASGLLNRYEQYF | TGTGCCAGCGGACTACTTAACCGCTACGAGCAGTACTTC